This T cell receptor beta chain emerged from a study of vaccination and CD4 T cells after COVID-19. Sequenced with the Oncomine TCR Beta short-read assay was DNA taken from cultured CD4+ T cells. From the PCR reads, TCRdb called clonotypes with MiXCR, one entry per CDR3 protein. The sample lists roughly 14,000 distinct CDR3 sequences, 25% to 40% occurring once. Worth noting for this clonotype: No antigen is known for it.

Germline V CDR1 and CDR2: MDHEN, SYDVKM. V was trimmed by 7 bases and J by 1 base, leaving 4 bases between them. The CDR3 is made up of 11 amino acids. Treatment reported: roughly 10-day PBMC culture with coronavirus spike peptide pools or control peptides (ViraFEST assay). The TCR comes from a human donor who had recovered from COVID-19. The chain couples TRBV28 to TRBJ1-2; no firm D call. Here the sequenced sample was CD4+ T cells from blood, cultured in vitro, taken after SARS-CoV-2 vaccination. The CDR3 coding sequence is TGTGCCAGCACCCGTAACTATGGCTACACCTTC. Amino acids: CASTRNYGYTF.